This T cell receptor beta chain was sequenced in a study of blood T cell repertoires in COVID-19. Across the whole study: PBMCs, B-cell-depleted T cells, or T cells were the source of the cDNA or gDNA that made up the material.

Germline V gene sequence: CDR1 LGHDT, CDR2 YNNKEL (reference sequence). The CDR3 spans 15 residues. Trimming took off 4 bases at V and 7 bases at J, with 14 bases between the two ends. Methods used by the authors: Estimation of nucleated cell counts relied on the amplification of reference gene primers. Generated by immunoSEQ multiplex PCR, the TCRdb table keeps only in-frame clones and is missing some. The V and J calls and clone size are taken from that table; D and trimming were inferred from the DNA. The sample yields 10,000 to 15,000 clones, 72% seen once. The Seattle site enrolled patients during active infection and followed them longitudinally.

The material sequenced was peripheral blood. The chain carries TRBV3-1 (or the pseudogene TRBV3-2) and TRBJ1-6, with D tentatively TRBD1 (5 bases). The sequence came from a man in his fifties or sixties with COVID-19, enrolled during active disease. The CDR3 nucleotides read TGTGCCAGCAGCCTCTCGGCAGGGCCGAATTCACCCCTCCACTTT. This encodes CASSLSAGPNSPLHF.